The 23 T cell receptor beta chains given below trace back to one sample, sequenced in a study of neurological immune-mediated disorders. Documented time point: longitudinal time-point 3. TCRdb used MiXCR to reprocess the 5' RACE reads, holding one entry per CDR3 protein. The data hold over 90,000 distinct CDR3 sequences, with about a tenth observed a single time. Sequenced: PBMCs. These receptors came from a female donor with HTLV-1-associated myelopathy (HAM/TSP).

Notes on this clonotype: A single base separates this from a much larger clone, so it may be a read error. J is TRBJ2-2 and V is TRBV20-1; possible D gene TRBD2, 5 bases. This CDR3 contains 14 residues. Germline CDR1 is DFQATT and CDR2 is SNEGSKA (reference sequence). DNA of the CDR3: TGCAGTGCCCACAAGACGGGGAACACCGGGGATCTGTTTTTT. It translates to CSAHKTGNTGDLFF.

This clonotype was detected ten times or more. J is TRBJ1-6 and V is TRBV7-3, with D possibly being TRBD1 (5 bases). Between the trimmed V and J ends, which lost 5 bases and 0 bases, there was a span of 11 bases. The germline V gene encodes CDR1 SGHTA and CDR2 FQGTGA. The CDR3 has 16 amino acids. The CDR3 is CASSLRDPSYNSPLHF. The DNA for the CDR3 is TGTGCCAGCAGCCTAAGGGACCCCTCCTATAATTCACCCCTCCACTTT.

This clonotype has at least ten counts. This sequence joins TRBV10-3 and TRBJ1-2, with TRBD1 matching over 9 bases. The germline V gene encodes CDR1 ENHRY and CDR2 SYGVKD. This CDR3 has 13 amino acids. Trimming took 10 bases from V and 6 from J; bases not matched to a gene: 9. CDR3 coding DNA: TGTGCCACCACCTTGACAGGGGGGAATGGCTACACCTTC. Amino acids: CATTLTGGNGYTF.

This clonotype was observed many times. The chain is built from TRBV5-1 and TRBJ2-1; D perhaps matches TRBD1 (6 bases). The ends were cut back, 0 bases at V and 6 bases at J, with 10 bases in the middle. Germline CDR1 and CDR2: SGHRS and YFSETQ. CDR3 size: 14 residues. CDR3: CASSLEAGVNEQFF. The DNA for the CDR3 is TGCGCCAGCAGCTTGGAGGCAGGGGTCAATGAGCAGTTCTTC.

In this sample, this clonotype turned up many times. The chain recombines TRBV7-2 with TRBJ1-5, with D hard to call. Looked up from germline, CDR1 is SGHTA and CDR2 is FQGNSA. V lost 1 base and J lost 3, with 1 base in between. The CDR3 loop spans 12 amino acids. In DNA, the CDR3 is TGTGCCAGCAGCTTAGACAATCAGCCCCAGCATTTT. This encodes CASSLDNQPQHF.

A remark on this clonotype: A much larger clonotype is one base distant, so this may be a read error. The chain employs TRBV5-1 and TRBJ1-2, with TRBD1 identical over 10 bases. The germline gives CDR1 SGHRS, CDR2 YFSETQ. The CDR3 runs 15 residues. The CDR3 spells CASSLGTGVNHGYTF. The DNA of the CDR3 is TGCGCCAGCAGCCTCGGGACAGGGGTTAACCATGGCTACACCTTC.

For this clonotype: With a much larger clone just one base away, this may be a read error. This chain links TRBV18 with TRBJ1-3, with 10 bases that match TRBD1. The CDR3 runs 17 residues. The germline V gene has CDR1 KGHSH and CDR2 LQKENI. CDR3 sequence: CVSSPLPGQGIGNTIYF. DNA of the CDR3: TGTGTCAGCTCACCACTCCCGGGACAGGGGATCGGAAACACCATATATTTT. Full variable domain (remainder filled in from reference TRBV18 and TRBJ1-3): NAGVMQNPRHLVRRRGQEARLRCSPMKGHSHVYWYRQLPEEGLKFMVYLQKENIIDESGMPKERFSAEFPKEGPSILRIQQVVRGDSAAYFCVSSPLPGQGIGNTIYFGEGSWLTVV.

There are a few counts of this clonotype. This rearrangement joins TRBV5-1 to TRBJ2-1; 9 nucleotides match TRBD2. V lost 5 bases, J lost 7 bases, and 10 bases stayed unmatched. This CDR3 region has 15 residues. Germline V gives CDR1 SGHRS, CDR2 YFSETQ. This CDR3 reads CASRMASGERNEQFF. The CDR3 DNA is TGCGCCAGCAGGATGGCTAGCGGGGAAAGGAATGAGCAGTTCTTC.

Regarding this clonotype: A junction boundary mismatches the germline segment, possibly from a read error. This chain uses TRBV5-1 with TRBJ2-7, with D possibly TRBD2 on 5 matching bases. The CDR3 is 16 amino acids. Germline-derived CDR1 and CDR2 are SGHRS and YFSETQ. In nucleotides, the CDR3 is TGCGCCAGCAGCTTGGATCTAGCTATCAGCTCCTACGAGAAGTACTTC. Encoded protein: CASSLDLAISSYEKYF.

The table lists this clonotype with many counts. The chain has TRBV7-2 and TRBJ2-7, with D uncertain. Germline loops: CDR1 SGHTA, CDR2 FQGNSA. Trimming removed 1 base from V and 3 bases from J, with 10 bases in between. The CDR3 loop spans 14 amino acids. CDR3 DNA: TGTGCCAGCAGCTTAGGCCAGGTGATCTACGAGCAGTACTTC. This encodes CASSLGQVIYEQYF.

This clonotype occurred many times. The rearrangement uses TRBV28 and TRBJ2-7; D call uncertain. Germline CDR1 MDHEN, CDR2 SYDVKM. The CDR3 consists of 13 residues. The V gene lost 6 bases and the J gene lost 7 bases, with 16 bases spanning the gap. CDR3 residues: CASSTQGNGEQYF. The CDR3 DNA follows: TGTGCCAGCAGCACACAAGGGAACGGTGAGCAGTACTTC.

The chain couples TRBV3-1 to TRBJ1-5; D is unresolved. This CDR3 has 13 amino acids. Germline V gives CDR1 LGHDT, CDR2 YNNKEL (reference sequence). V lost 0 bases to trimming and J lost 7 bases, with 7 bases between them. The CDR3 here is CASSQDVMQPQHF. The CDR3 nucleotides are TGTGCCAGCAGCCAAGATGTAATGCAGCCCCAGCATTTT. The full variable domain, completed using reference TRBV3-1 and TRBJ1-5, is DTAVSQTPKYLVTQMGNDKSIKCEQNLGHDTMYWYKQDSKKFLKIMFSYNNKELIINETVPNRFSPKSPDKAHLNLHINSLELGDSAVYFCASSQDVMQPQHFGDGTRLSIL.

This clonotype has just a few counts. This sequence joins TRBV28 and TRBJ2-2; 12 bases match TRBD2. V dropped 5 bases and J dropped 7; count of bases not matched to a gene: 8. This CDR3 spans 16 amino acids. The germline gives CDR1 MDHEN, CDR2 SYDVKM. The CDR3 protein is CASSLPTSGGLGELFF. CDR3 nucleotides: TGTGCCAGCAGTCTCCCGACTAGCGGGGGACTCGGGGAGCTGTTTTTT. The variable domain in full, completed from reference TRBV28 and TRBJ2-2, reads DVKVTQSSRYLVKRTGEKVFLECVQDMDHENMFWYRQDPGLGLRLIYFSYDVKMKEKGDIPEGYSVSREKKERFSLILESASTNQTSMYLCASSLPTSGGLGELFFGEGSRLTVL.

In regard to this clonotype: This may stem from a read error, because a much larger clone lies one nucleotide away. The rearrangement links TRBV28 to TRBJ2-7; weak D call: TRBD1 (6 bases). The germline V gene encodes CDR1 MDHEN and CDR2 SYDVKM. The CDR3 has 14 amino acids. The V end was cut by 10 bases, the J end by 1 base, with 17 bases between. This chain's CDR3 is CAIRPTGYSYEQYF. CDR3 in DNA: TGTGCCATCAGACCAACAGGGTATTCCTACGAGCAGTACTTC.

This clonotype was seen at least ten times. The CDR3 nucleotides are TGCAGTGCTAGAGATGTTGGGGGAGGAGGGGAGCTGTTTTTT. Translated: CSARDVGGGGELFF. The chain carries TRBV20-1 and TRBJ2-2, with a tentative D call TRBD2 (6 bases). V dropped 0 bases and J dropped 8 bases, with 13 bases sitting between them. Germline lookup yields CDR1 DFQATT and CDR2 SNEGSKA (reference sequence). The CDR3 is 14 residues long.

As to this clonotype: Since a much larger clone is just one base distant, this may be a read error. The chain has TRBV11-2 and TRBJ2-7, with TRBD1 as a possible D gene (6 bases). Germline V gene data show CDR1 as SGHAT and CDR2 as FQNNGV. The CDR3 contains 13 residues. CDR3 in amino acids: CASSPDRLYELYF. The DNA for the CDR3 is TGTGCCAGCAGCCCGGACAGACTCTACGAGCTGTACTTC.

This clonotype was counted ten times or more. V usage is TRBV20-1 and J usage is TRBJ2-3; TRBD2 aligns across 11 bases. This CDR3 region has 17 residues. Germline assignment: CDR1 DFQATT and CDR2 SNEGSKA (reference sequence). J gave up 6 bases and V 3 bases, and 14 bases lay outside the gene matches. The CDR3 loop is CSASRGLAVLGWDTQYF. The CDR3 bases are TGCAGTGCTAGTCGGGGACTAGCGGTCTTGGGCTGGGATACGCAGTATTTT.

This clonotype came up many times. The chain couples TRBV5-1 to TRBJ2-7; 9 bases agree with TRBD1. With V trimmed by 2 bases and J by 6 bases, 9 bases remained unmatched. Per the germline V gene, CDR1 is SGHRS and CDR2 is YFSETQ. This CDR3 spans 15 amino acids. CDR3 in DNA: TGCGCCAGCAGCTTCGGGGGACAGGGCGCCCCCGAGCAGTACTTC. Protein product: CASSFGGQGAPEQYF.

Comment on this clonotype: Just one base apart from a much larger clone, this may be a read error. The chain couples TRBV20-1 to TRBJ2-3, with D possibly being TRBD1 (6 bases). Germline CDR1 DFQATT, CDR2 SNEGSKA (reference sequence). CDR3 size: 15 residues. V gave up 1 base and J gave up 7 bases, with 18 bases separating them. CDR3 coding DNA: TGCAGTGCTAGAGTCTGGGGTATAGGGGGAAATACGCAGTATTTT. Its translation: CSARVWGIGGNTQYF.

There are many counts of this clonotype. V is TRBV20-1 and J is TRBJ2-3, with 8 bases identical to TRBD2. Germline CDR1 and CDR2: DFQATT and SNEGSKA (reference sequence). J was trimmed by 6 bases and V by 6 bases; bases with no gene match: 2. The CDR3 is 11 residues long. CDR3: CSARGGDTQYF. DNA of the CDR3: TGCAGTGCCCGGGGGGGTGATACGCAGTATTTT.

This clonotype was counted only a few times. The J gene is TRBJ2-3, the V gene TRBV20-1; TRBD1 matches at 7 bases. The CDR3 contains 14 residues. Germline V gives CDR1 DFQATT, CDR2 SNEGSKA (reference sequence). The V segment lost 6 bases and the J segment 6 bases; nucleotides outside the gene matches: 12. The CDR3 coding sequence is TGCAGTGCGCTATCAAACAGGGGACGGGATACGCAGTATTTT. Encoded protein: CSALSNRGRDTQYF.

As concerns this clonotype: One base away lies a much larger clone, so this may be a sequencing read error. This chain connects TRBV3-1 to TRBJ2-3; the D is unclear. Germline V gene lookup returns CDR1 LGHDT and CDR2 YNNKEL (reference sequence). The CDR3 covers 15 residues. CDR3 bases: TGTGCCAACAGCCAAATGCCTAGTGGAACAGATACGCAGTATTTT. As protein: CANSQMPSGTDTQYF.

Many counts were recorded for this clonotype. The chain is built from TRBV5-1 and TRBJ2-1; D remains ambiguous. V lost 4 bases, J lost 5 bases, and 19 bases lay in between. The germline CDR1 and CDR2 sequences are SGHRS and YFSETQ. This CDR3 contains 16 residues. The CDR3 DNA sequence: TGCGCCAGCAGCGTACGACCCGGGCTCACAAACAATGAGCAGTTCTTC. This translates into CASSVRPGLTNNEQFF.